This entry lists 6 T cell receptor beta chains sequenced from one sample in a study of cytotoxic CD8 clonotypes in ibrutinib-treated CLL. The repertoire was sequenced with immunoSEQ multiplex PCR; TCRdb's copy has only in-frame clones and lacks some. Here the sample spans around 300,000 clones, approximately 80% being singletons. The source material was PBMCs, sampled before ibrutinib treatment. The receptor source for this set is a human donor with chronic lymphocytic leukemia.

The chain employs TRBV11-2 and TRBJ2-7; D gene uncertain. Germline V gene lookup returns CDR1 SGHAT and CDR2 FQNNGV. There are 15 residues in the CDR3. Trimming cost V 1 base and J 4 bases, with 14 bases left between them. The DNA of the CDR3 is TGTGCCAGCAGCTTAGTAAGGGTTAGAGGTTACGAGCAGTACTTC. Translated: CASSLVRVRGYEQYF.

The chain joins TRBV2 to TRBJ2-3; no definite D call. Looked up from germline, CDR1 is SNHLY and CDR2 is FYNNEI. V was pared by 3 bases and J by 1 base, with 11 bases between. CDR3 size: 15 residues. CDR3 loop: CASSEFGIGTDTQYF. The CDR3 DNA is TGTGCCAGCAGTGAGTTTGGGATTGGCACAGATACGCAGTATTTT. The full variable domain, in which reference TRBV2 and TRBJ2-3 provide the parts outside the CDR3, is EPEVTQTPSHQVTQMGQEVILRCVPISNHLYFYWYRQILGQKVEFLVSFYNNEISEKSEIFDDQFSVERPDGSNFTLKIRSTKLEDSAMYFCASSEFGIGTDTQYFGPGTRLTVL.

V is TRBV27 and J is TRBJ2-1, with D hard to call. Germline V CDR1 and CDR2: MNHEY, SMNVEV (reference sequence). The CDR3 extends over 13 amino acids. V lost 7 bases, J lost 9 bases, and 16 bases lay in between. DNA of the CDR3: TGTGCCAGCATCGGGCCTAAAATCGGTGAGCAGTTCTTC. Its translation: CASIGPKIGEQFF.

The chain has TRBV6-5 and TRBJ2-2; D remains ambiguous. V dropped 0 bases and J dropped 3 bases, with 8 bases sitting between them. CDR3 length: 15 residues. Germline V CDR1 and CDR2: MNHEY, SVGAGI. This CDR3 is CASSYSKFDTGELFF. The CDR3 nucleotides are TGTGCCAGCAGTTACTCGAAGTTCGACACCGGGGAGCTGTTTTTT.

This chain joins TRBV15 and TRBJ1-2; possibly TRBD1 for D (5 bases). V was shortened by 1 base and J by 1 base, with 10 bases between the two germline ends. Germline CDR1 is LNHNV and CDR2 is YYDKDF (reference sequence). This CDR3 comprises 15 residues. CDR3 nucleotide sequence: TGTGCCACCAGCAGAGCTTCAGGGAGTAACTATGGCTACACCTTC. The encoded protein is CATSRASGSNYGYTF.

The chain is built from TRBV5-8 and TRBJ2-2; 8 bases line up with TRBD2. The J segment lost 2 bases and the V segment lost 4 bases, leaving 7 bases of the junction unmatched. Per germline, CDR1 SGHTS and CDR2 YDEGEE. The CDR3 runs to 16 residues. This CDR3 is CASSPWGTRNTGELFF. CDR3 nucleotides: TGTGCCAGCAGCCCCTGGGGGACTAGAAACACCGGGGAGCTGTTTTTT.